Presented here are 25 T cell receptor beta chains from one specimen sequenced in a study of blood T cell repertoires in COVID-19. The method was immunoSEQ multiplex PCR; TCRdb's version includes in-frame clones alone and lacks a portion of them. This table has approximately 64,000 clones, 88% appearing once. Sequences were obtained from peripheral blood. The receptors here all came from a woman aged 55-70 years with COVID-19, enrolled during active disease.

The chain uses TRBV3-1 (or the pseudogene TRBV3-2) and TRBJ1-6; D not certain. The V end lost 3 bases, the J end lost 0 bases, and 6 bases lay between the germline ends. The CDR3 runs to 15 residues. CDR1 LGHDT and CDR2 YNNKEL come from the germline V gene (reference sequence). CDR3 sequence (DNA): TGTGCCAGCAGCCAGGGGAGCTCCTATAATTCACCCCTCCACTTT. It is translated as CASSQGSSYNSPLHF.

CDR3 sequence (DNA): TGTGCCAGCAGTCCACAGGGGGCTTTGAATAATGAGCAGTTCTTC. It encodes CASSPQGALNNEQFF. The rearrangement links TRBV28 to TRBJ2-1; 9 nucleotides align to TRBD1. Per the germline V gene, CDR1 is MDHEN and CDR2 is SYDVKM. V lost 5 bases and J lost 7; bases outside the gene matches: 9. The CDR3 has 15 residues.

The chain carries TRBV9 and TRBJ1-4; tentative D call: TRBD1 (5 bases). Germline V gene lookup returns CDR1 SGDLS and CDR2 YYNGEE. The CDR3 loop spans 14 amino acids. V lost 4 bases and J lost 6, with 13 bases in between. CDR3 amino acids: CASSPSGAYEKLFF. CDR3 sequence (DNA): TGTGCCAGCAGCCCGAGCGGGGCGTATGAAAAACTGTTTTTT. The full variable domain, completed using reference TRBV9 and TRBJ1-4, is DSGVTQTPKHLITATGQRVTLRCSPRSGDLSVYWYQQSLDQGLQFLIQYYNGEERAKGNILERFSAQQFPDLHSELNLSSLELGDSALYFCASSPSGAYEKLFFGSGTQLSVL.

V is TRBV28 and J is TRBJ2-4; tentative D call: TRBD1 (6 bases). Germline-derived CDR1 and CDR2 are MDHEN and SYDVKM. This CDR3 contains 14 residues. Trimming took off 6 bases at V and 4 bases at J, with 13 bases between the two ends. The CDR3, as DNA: TGTGCCAGCAGCCGTACAGGGCTGAAAAACATTCAGTACTTC. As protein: CASSRTGLKNIQYF.

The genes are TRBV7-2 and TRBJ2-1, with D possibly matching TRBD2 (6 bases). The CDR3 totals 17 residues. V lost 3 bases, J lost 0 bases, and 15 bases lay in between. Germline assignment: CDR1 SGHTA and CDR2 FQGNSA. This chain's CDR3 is CASSLTRDSLSYNEQFF. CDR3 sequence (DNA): TGTGCCAGCAGCTTGACCAGGGACTCCCTCTCCTACAATGAGCAGTTCTTC.

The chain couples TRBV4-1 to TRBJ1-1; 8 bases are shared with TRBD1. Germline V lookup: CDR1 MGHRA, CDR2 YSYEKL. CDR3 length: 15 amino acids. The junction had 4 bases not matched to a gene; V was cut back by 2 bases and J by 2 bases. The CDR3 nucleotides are TGCGCCAGCAGCCAATCCGGGACAGGAAACACTGAAGCTTTCTTT. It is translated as CASSQSGTGNTEAFF.

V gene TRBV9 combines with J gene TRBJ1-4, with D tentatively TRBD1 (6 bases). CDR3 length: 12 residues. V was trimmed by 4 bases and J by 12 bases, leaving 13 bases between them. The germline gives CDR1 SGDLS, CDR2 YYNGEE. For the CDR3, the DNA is TGTGCCAGCAGCAAAACAGGGTTGCAACTGTTTTTT. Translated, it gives CASSKTGLQLFF.

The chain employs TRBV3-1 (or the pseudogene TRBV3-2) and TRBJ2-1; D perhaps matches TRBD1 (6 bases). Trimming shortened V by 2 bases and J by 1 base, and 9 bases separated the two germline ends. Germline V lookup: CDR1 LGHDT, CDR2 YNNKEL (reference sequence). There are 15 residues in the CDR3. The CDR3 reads CASSQRGMSYNEQFF. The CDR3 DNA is TGTGCCAGCAGCCAAAGGGGGATGTCCTACAATGAGCAGTTCTTC.

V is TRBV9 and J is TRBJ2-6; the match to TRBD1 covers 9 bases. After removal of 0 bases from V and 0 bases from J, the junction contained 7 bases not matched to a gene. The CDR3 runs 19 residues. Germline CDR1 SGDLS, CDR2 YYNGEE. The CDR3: CASSVGPGQGFSGANVLTF. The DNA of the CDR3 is TGTGCCAGCAGCGTAGGGCCGGGACAGGGCTTCTCTGGGGCCAACGTCCTGACTTTC. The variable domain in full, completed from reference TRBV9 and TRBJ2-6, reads DSGVTQTPKHLITATGQRVTLRCSPRSGDLSVYWYQQSLDQGLQFLIQYYNGEERAKGNILERFSAQQFPDLHSELNLSSLELGDSALYFCASSVGPGQGFSGANVLTFGAGSRLTVL.

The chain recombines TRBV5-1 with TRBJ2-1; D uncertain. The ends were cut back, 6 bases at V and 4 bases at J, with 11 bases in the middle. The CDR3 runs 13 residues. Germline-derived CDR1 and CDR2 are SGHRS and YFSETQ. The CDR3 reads CASKSQDYNEQFF. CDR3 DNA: TGCGCCAGCAAGTCCCAGGATTACAATGAGCAGTTCTTC.

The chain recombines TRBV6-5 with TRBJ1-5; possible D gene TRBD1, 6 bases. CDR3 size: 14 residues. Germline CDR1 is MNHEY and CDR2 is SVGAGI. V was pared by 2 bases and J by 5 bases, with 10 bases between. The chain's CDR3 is CASSYGQGYQPQHF. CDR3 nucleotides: TGTGCCAGCAGTTACGGGCAGGGGTATCAGCCCCAGCATTTT.

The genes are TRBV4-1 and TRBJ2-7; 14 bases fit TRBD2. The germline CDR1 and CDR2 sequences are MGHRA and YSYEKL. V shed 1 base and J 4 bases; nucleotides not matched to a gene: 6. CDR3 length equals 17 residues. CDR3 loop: CASSQVGGLAGEYEQYF. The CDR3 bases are TGCGCCAGCAGCCAAGTGGGGGGACTAGCGGGAGAGTACGAGCAGTACTTC.

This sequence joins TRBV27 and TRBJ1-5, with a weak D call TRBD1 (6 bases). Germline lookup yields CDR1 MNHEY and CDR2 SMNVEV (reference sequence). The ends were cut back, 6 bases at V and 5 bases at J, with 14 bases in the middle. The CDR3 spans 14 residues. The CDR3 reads CASSPRGGHQPQHF. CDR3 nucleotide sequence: TGTGCCAGCAGCCCCCGCGGGGGGCATCAGCCCCAGCATTTT.

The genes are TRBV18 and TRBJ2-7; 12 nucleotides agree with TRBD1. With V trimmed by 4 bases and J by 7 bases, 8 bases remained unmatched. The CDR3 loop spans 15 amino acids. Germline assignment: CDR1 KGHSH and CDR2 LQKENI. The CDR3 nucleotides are TGTGCCAGCTCACAGTCCGGGACAGGGGGCGGGGAGCAGTACTTC. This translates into CASSQSGTGGGEQYF.

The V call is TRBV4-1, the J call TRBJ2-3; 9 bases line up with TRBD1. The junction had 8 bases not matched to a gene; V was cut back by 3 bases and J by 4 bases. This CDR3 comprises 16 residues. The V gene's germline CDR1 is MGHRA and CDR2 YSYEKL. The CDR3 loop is CASSQGQGDIADTQYF. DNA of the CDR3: TGCGCCAGCAGCCAGGGACAGGGTGATATCGCAGATACGCAGTATTTT.

CDR3 in DNA: TGTGCCAGCAGCTTAGCGTGGGTCGGGAGGGTCTCCTACGAGCAGTACTTC. As protein: CASSLAWVGRVSYEQYF. This rearrangement joins TRBV7-8 to TRBJ2-7, with 8 bases fitting TRBD2. CDR1 is SGHVS, CDR2 FQNEAQ, per germline. This CDR3 contains 17 residues. The ends lost 0 bases at V and 0 bases at J; junction bases unmatched: 7.

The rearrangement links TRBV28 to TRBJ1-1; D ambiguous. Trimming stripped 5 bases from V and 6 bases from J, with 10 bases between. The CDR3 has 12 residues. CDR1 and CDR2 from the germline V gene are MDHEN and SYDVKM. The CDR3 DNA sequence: TGTGCCAGCAGTCCGTTCGGGTCTGAAGCTTTCTTT. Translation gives CASSPFGSEAFF.

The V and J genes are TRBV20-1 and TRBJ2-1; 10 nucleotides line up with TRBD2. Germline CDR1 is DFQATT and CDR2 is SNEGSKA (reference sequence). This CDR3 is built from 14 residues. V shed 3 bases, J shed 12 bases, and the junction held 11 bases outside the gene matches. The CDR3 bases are TGCAGTGCTAGTGGGCAGCGGGGGGGTGTCCCGCAGTTCTTC. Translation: CSASGQRGGVPQFF.

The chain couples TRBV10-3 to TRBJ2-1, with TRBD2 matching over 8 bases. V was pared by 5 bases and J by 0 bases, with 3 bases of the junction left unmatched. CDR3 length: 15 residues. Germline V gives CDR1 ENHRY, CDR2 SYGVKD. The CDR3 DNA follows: TGTGCCATCAGTCCCGGGACTAGCTCCTACAATGAGCAGTTCTTC. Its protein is CAISPGTSSYNEQFF.

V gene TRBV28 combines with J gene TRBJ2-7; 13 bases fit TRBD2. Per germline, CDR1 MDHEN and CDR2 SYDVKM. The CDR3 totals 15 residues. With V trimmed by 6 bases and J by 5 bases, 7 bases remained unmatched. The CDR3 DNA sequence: TGTGCCAGCAGCCGTCGGACTAGCGGGAGCGACGAGCAGTACTTC. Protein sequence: CASSRRTSGSDEQYF.

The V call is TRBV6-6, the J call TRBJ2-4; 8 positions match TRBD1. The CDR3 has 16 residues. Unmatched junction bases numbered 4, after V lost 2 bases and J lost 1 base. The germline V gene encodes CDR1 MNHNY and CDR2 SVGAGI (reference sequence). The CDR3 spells CASSYPGGSAKNIQYF. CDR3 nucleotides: TGTGCCAGCAGTTACCCAGGGGGCTCTGCCAAAAACATTCAGTACTTC.

CDR3 DNA sequence: TGTGCCTGGAGTAGGACAGGGGGGGCGAACACTGAAGCTTTCTTT. This codes for CAWSRTGGANTEAFF. V usage is TRBV30 and J usage is TRBJ1-1; 10 bases are a match to TRBD1. V shed 2 bases and J 1 base; nucleotides not matched to a gene: 4. In germline, CDR1 is GTSNPN, CDR2 SVGIG (reference sequence). The CDR3 has 15 residues.

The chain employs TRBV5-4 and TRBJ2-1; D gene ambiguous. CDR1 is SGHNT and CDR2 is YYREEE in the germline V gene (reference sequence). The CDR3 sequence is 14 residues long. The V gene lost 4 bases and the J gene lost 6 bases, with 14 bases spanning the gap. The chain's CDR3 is CASSLVGPINEQFF. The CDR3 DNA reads TGTGCCAGCAGCCTCGTGGGCCCCATCAATGAGCAGTTCTTC.

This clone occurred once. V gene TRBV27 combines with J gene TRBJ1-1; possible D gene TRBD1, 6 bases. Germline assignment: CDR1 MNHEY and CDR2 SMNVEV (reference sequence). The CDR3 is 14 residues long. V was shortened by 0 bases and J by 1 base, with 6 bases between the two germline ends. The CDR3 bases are TGTGCCAGCAGTTTATCGGGACAGAACACTGAAGCTTTCTTT. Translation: CASSLSGQNTEAFF.

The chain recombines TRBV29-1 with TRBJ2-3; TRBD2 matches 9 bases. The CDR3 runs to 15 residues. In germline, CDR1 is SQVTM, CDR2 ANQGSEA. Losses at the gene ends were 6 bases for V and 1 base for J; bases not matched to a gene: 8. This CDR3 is CSVESSGRGTDTQYF. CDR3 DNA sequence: TGCAGCGTAGAAAGTAGCGGGAGAGGCACAGATACGCAGTATTTT.